This T cell receptor beta chain was sequenced for a study of blood T cell repertoires in COVID-19. In the source study's methods: By means of reference gene primer amplification, nucleated cell counts were estimated. The data were produced by immunoSEQ multiplex PCR, yet TCRdb's version contains in-frame clones alone and is incomplete. V, J and clone size were drawn from that table, and D and trimming were deduced from the DNA. This table has 240,000 or so clones, approximately 86% appearing once. Input material: peripheral blood. The TCR comes from a woman in her 70s with active or convalescent COVID-19.

The CDR3 reads CASSRGGVGADTQYF. CDR3 nucleotide sequence: TGTGCCAGCAGCCGAGGGGGGGTCGGGGCAGATACGCAGTATTTT. The V call is TRBV6-2 or TRBV6-3, the J call TRBJ2-3; the D gene is possibly TRBD2 (7 bases). V was trimmed by 6 bases and J by 4 bases, leaving 17 bases between them. The germline V gene has CDR1 MNHEY and CDR2 SVGEGT. There are 15 residues in the CDR3.